The entry below gives a single T cell receptor (beta chain) sequence along with its context. Its cognate antigen is unknown. Each individual donor underwent a draw of roughly 10 milliliters of peripheral blood. These data come from a study of blood T cells in healthy people across ages. Findings of the study overall: A roughly linear fall in TCR beta diversity per million T cells was seen with increasing age.

Sample-barcoded 5' priming and a J-beta primer mix drove a second PCR of 7 to 11 cycles. All cDNA molecules were each tagged by a template-switch adaptor with 12 random nucleotides. TCRdb re-called the 5' RACE reads with MiXCR, one entry per CDR3 protein. The sample has about 1.8 million distinct CDR3 sequences, 49% seen once. V was trimmed by 3 bases and J by 6 bases, leaving 14 bases between them. From germline, CDR1 is DFQATT and CDR2 SNEGSKA (reference sequence). The CDR3 is made up of 13 amino acids. This chain links TRBV20-1 with TRBJ1-1; unclear D gene. Sequenced input: blood. The receptor's source is a woman between 40 and 50 years old in good health. The CDR3 nucleotides read TGCAGTGCTAGTCAGCTGGAGGGCGCTGAAGCTTTCTTT. It codes for CSASQLEGAEAFF.